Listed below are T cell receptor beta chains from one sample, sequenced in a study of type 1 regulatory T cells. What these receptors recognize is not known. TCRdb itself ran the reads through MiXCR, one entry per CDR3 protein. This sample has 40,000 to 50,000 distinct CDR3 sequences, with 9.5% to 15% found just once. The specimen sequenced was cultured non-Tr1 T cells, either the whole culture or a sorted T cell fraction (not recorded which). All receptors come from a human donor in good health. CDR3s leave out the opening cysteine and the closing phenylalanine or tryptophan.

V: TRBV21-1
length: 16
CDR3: ASSKMGFWPRGTDTQY

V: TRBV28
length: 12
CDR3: ASDDGGERQPQH

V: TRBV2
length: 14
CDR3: ASSEEAVSNNSPLH

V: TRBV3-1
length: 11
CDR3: ASSQGRSSQAF

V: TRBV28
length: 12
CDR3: ASSSPASNQPQH

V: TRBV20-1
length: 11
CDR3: SAYKTVNTEAF

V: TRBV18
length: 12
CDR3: ASRRAASYNEQF

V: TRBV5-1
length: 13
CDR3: ASSLVPGGPFEQF

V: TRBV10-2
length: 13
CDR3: ASRGLAGPLGEQY

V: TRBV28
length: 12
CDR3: ASRGGQLEGGYT

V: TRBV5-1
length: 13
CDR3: ASSLRGDLNTEAF

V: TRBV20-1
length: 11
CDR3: SASRTASYEQY

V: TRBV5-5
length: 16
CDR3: ASSLRYRDRVVNTEAF

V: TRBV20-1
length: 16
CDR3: SAHLHFGLGGNTGELF

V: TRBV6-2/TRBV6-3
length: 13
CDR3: ASRPLGHENTEAF

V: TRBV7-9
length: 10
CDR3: ASSLDVNEQF

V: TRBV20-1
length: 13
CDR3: SARDFQGSGTEAF

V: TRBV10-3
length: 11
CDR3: ANQGGRSSPLH

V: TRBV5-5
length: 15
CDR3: ASSLGVPLKINYGYT

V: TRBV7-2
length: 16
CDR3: ASSLWFSSGNRADTQY

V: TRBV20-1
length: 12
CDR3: SAPILVNTGELF

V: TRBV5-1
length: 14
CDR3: ASTLAGGGMNTEAF

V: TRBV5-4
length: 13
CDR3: ASSLDGGMTDTQY

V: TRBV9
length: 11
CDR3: ASTQTASDEQY

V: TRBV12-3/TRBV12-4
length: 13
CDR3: ASSQGLAGLNEQF

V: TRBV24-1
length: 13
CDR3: ATSESGYGANVLT

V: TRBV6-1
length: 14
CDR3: ASSEDGQAVLYEQY

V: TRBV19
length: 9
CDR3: ASSGFYGYT

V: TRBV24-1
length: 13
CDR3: ATSDSGTSGTEQY

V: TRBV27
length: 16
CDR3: ASSLGGTSGRAYNEQF

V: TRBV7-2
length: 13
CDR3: ASSLGDTSLREQY

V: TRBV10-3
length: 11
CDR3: AISRTGSEKLF

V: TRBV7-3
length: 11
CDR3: ASSPPGSVEQY